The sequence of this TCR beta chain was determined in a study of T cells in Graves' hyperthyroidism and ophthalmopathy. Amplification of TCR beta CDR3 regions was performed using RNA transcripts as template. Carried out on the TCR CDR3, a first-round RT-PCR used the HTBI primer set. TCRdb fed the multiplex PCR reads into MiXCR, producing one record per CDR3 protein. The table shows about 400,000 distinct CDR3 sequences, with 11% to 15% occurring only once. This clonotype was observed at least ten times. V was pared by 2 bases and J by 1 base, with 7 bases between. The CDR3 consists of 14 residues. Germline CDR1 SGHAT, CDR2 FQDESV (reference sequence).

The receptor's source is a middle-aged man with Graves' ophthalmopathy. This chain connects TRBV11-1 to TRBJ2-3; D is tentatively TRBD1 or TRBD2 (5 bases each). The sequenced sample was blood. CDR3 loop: CASSLRGRTDTQYF. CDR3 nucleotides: TGTGCCAGCAGCTTACGGGGCCGCACAGATACGCAGTATTTT.